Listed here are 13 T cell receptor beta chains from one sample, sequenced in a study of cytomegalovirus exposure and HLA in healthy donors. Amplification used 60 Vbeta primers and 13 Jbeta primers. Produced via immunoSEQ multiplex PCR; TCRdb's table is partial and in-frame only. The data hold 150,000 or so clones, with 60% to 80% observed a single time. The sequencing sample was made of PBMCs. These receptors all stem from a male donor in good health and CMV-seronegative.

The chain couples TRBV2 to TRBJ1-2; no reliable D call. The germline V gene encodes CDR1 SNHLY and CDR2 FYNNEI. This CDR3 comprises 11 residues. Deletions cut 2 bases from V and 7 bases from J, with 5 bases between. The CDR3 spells CASSERFGYTF. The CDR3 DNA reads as TGTGCCAGCAGTGAACGTTTTGGCTACACCTTC.

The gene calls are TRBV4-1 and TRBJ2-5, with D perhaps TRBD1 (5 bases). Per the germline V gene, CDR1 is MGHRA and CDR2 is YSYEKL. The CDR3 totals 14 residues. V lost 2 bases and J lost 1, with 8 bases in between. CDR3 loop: CASSQTGIQETQYF. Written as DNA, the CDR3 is TGCGCCAGCAGCCAAACAGGTATCCAAGAGACCCAGTACTTC.

The CDR3 coding sequence is TGTGCCAGCAGTCCGAACAGGGTGGGGAACACTGAAGCTTTCTTT. It encodes CASSPNRVGNTEAFF. The chain links TRBV6-5 to TRBJ1-1, with D perhaps matching TRBD1 (6 bases). Germline V gene sequence: CDR1 MNHEY, CDR2 SVGAGI. The CDR3 contains 15 residues. V was pared by 5 bases and J by 1 base, with 14 bases between.

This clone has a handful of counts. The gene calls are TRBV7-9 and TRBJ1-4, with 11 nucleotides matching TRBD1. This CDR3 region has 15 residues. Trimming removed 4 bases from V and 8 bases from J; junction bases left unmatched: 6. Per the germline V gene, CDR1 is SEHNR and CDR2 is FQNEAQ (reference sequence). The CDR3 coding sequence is TGTGCCAGCAGCTCGGGACAGGGGGAGATAGAAAAACTGTTTTTT. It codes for CASSSGQGEIEKLFF.

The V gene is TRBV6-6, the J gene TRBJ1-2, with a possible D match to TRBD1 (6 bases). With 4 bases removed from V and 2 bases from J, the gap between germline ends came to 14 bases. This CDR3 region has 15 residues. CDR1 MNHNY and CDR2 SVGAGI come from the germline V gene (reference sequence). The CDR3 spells CASSSPGTPNYGYTF. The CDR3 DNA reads TGTGCCAGCAGTTCCCCCGGGACACCAAACTATGGCTACACCTTC.

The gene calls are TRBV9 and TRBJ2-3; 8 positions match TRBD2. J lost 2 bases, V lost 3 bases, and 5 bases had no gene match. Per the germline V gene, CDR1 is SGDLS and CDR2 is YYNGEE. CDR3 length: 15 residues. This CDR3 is CASSGGGTHTDTQYF. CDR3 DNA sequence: TGTGCCAGCAGCGGCGGGGGGACCCACACAGATACGCAGTATTTT.

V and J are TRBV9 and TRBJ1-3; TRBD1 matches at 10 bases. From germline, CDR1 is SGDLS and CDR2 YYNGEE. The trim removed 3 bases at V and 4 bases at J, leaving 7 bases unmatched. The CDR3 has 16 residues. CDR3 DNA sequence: TGTGCCAGCAGCGCCGGGACAGGGGACTTCGGAAACACCATATATTTT. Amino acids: CASSAGTGDFGNTIYF. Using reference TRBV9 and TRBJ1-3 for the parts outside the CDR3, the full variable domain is DSGVTQTPKHLITATGQRVTLRCSPRSGDLSVYWYQQSLDQGLQFLIQYYNGEERAKGNILERFSAQQFPDLHSELNLSSLELGDSALYFCASSAGTGDFGNTIYFGEGSWLTVV.

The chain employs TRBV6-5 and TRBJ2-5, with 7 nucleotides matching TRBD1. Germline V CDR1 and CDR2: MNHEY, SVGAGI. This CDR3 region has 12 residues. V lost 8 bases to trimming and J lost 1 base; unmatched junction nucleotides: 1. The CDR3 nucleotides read TGTGCCAGCCGACAGGGCCAAGAGACCCAGTACTTC. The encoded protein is CASRQGQETQYF.

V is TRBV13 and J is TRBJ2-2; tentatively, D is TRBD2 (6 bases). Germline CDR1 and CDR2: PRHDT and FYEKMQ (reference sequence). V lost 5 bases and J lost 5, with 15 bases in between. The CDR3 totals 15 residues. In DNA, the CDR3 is TGTGCCAGCAGCCCCGCACTAGCCCAGACCGGGGAGCTGTTTTTT. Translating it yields CASSPALAQTGELFF.

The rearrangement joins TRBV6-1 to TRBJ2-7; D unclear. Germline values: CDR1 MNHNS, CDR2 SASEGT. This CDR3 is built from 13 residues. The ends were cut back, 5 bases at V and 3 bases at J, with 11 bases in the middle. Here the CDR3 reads CASSTEHLYEQYF. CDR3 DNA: TGTGCCAGCAGTACCGAGCACCTCTACGAGCAGTACTTC.

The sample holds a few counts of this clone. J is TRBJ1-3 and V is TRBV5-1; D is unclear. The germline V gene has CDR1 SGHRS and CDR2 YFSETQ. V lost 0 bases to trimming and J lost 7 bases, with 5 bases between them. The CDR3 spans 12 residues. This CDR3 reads CASSLVLNTIYF. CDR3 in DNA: TGCGCCAGCAGCTTGGTCTTGAACACCATATATTTT.

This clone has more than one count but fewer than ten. The CDR3, as DNA: TGTGCCAGCAGCCCTAGGACAGGAAAAGGCTACGAGCAGTACTTC. It codes for CASSPRTGKGYEQYF. V is TRBV7-9 and J is TRBJ2-7; 7 bases line up with TRBD1. Germline V gene sequence: CDR1 SEHNR, CDR2 FQNEAQ (reference sequence). V shed 5 bases and J 3 bases; nucleotides not matched to a gene: 10. This CDR3 is built from 15 residues.

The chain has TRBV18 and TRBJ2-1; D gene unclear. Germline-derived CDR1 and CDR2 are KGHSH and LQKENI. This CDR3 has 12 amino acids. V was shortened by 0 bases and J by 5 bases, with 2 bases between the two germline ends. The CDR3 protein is CASSPPNNEQFF. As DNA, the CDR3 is TGTGCCAGCTCACCACCCAACAATGAGCAGTTCTTC.